The 6 T cell receptor beta chains below come from one sample, sequenced in a study of T cells in Graves' hyperthyroidism and ophthalmopathy. It was RNA transcripts that yielded the amplified TCR beta CDR3 regions. First-round RT-PCR targeting the TCR CDR3 was performed with the HTBI primer set. Using its own MiXCR run on the multiplex PCR reads, TCRdb lists one record per CDR3 protein. The sample yields more than 500,000 distinct CDR3 sequences, roughly 50% seen once. The source material was peripheral blood or thyroid tissue (not recorded which). All receptors derive from an adult woman with Graves' disease, either hyperthyroidism or ophthalmopathy (not recorded which).

About this clonotype: The limits of the CDR3 on the DNA are not certain, so only TCRdb's listed CDR3 is given. The J gene is TRBJ2-5, the V gene TRBV10-3; TRBD2 reflects the table's D call only, with no check against the DNA. CDR1 is ENHRY, CDR2 SYGVKD, per germline. The CDR3 extends over 23 residues, inclusive of both ends. CDR3 residues: CSHHLATHFCAISEEGMMETQYF.

This clonotype came up a few times. This could be a read error, since a much larger clone is one nucleotide away. The chain couples TRBV29-1 to TRBJ2-5, with D unclear. CDR3 length: 10 amino acids. Trimming cost V 3 bases and J 7 bases, with 6 bases left between them. Germline CDR1 reads SQVTM; CDR2 reads ANQGSEA. CDR3 in DNA: TGCAGCGTTGATCGACCGACCCAGTACTTC. Amino acids: CSVDRPTQYF.

Remarks on this clonotype: This could be a read error, since a much larger clone is one nucleotide away. The rearrangement uses TRBV13 and TRBJ1-3; D perhaps matches TRBD1 (5 bases). CDR3 length equals 18 residues. CDR1 and CDR2 (germline): PRHDT, FYEKMQ (reference sequence). CDR3 protein: CASSPSPFRALAGDTIYF. For the CDR3, the DNA is TGTGCCAGCAGCCCATCGCCATTCAGGGCGTTAGCTGGAGACACCATATATTTT.

This chain joins TRBV10-3 and TRBJ2-5; D unclear. Germline CDR1 and CDR2: ENHRY and SYGVKD. The CDR3 contains 13 residues. Trimming left V 6 bases short and J 0 bases short, with 8 bases between. The CDR3 region has the DNA TGTGCCATCAGACCCCGGTACCAAGAGACCCAGTACTTC. It is translated as CAIRPRYQETQYF.

This clonotype was counted a few times. This chain links TRBV7-9 with TRBJ1-6, with D uncertain. The CDR3 sequence is 14 residues long. Germline V gene sequence: CDR1 SEHNR, CDR2 FQNEAQ (reference sequence). V was shortened by 3 bases and J by 5 bases, with 8 bases between the two germline ends. DNA for the CDR3: TGTGCCAGCAGCTTGAGGGCTGATAATTCACCCCTCCACTTT. Residues: CASSLRADNSPLHF.

This clonotype was seen ten or more times. This chain links TRBV5-1 with TRBJ2-5; possible D gene TRBD1, 6 bases. Germline CDR1 is SGHRS and CDR2 is YFSETQ. V lost 7 bases, J lost 5 bases, and 18 bases lay in between. This CDR3 spans 14 amino acids. In DNA form, the CDR3 reads TGCGCCAGCCTGAGGGGGAGCTGGGGGGAGACCCAGTACTTC. Protein sequence: CASLRGSWGETQYF.